Following are 19 T cell receptor beta chains from one sample sequenced in a study of blood T cell repertoires in COVID-19. Assay used: immunoSEQ multiplex PCR; TCRdb lists only in-frame clones, some missing. Here the sample spans a few hundred thousand clones, under 90% being singletons. The sequenced sample consisted of peripheral blood. These receptors were collected from a woman aged 40 to 50 who had recovered from COVID-19.

The CDR3 sequence is CASSFGGAENSPLHF. For the CDR3, the DNA is TGTGCCAGCAGTTTTGGGGGCGCGGAGAATTCACCCCTCCACTTT. This chain connects TRBV28 to TRBJ1-6; a weak D match, TRBD1 (6 bases). The V gene's germline CDR1 is MDHEN and CDR2 SYDVKM. The CDR3 consists of 15 residues. V lost 3 bases, J lost 7 bases, and 13 bases lay in between.

The chain's CDR3 is CASSPGGISLDTQYF. Here the CDR3 DNA reads TGCGCCAGCAGCCCAGGGGGGATATCGTTGGATACGCAGTATTTT. V is TRBV4-1 and J is TRBJ2-3; possible D gene TRBD1, 7 bases. CDR1 MGHRA and CDR2 YSYEKL come from the germline V gene. The CDR3 has 15 residues. Trimming pared 4 bases from V and 6 bases from J, leaving 17 bases between.

This sequence joins TRBV5-1 and TRBJ2-1; 11 bases align to TRBD2. CDR1 is SGHRS and CDR2 is YFSETQ in the germline V gene. V lost 3 bases, J lost 2 bases, and 4 bases stayed unmatched. The CDR3 consists of 16 residues. CDR3 residues: CASSSTSGTTYNEQFF. DNA of the CDR3: TGCGCCAGCAGCTCGACTAGCGGGACGACCTACAATGAGCAGTTCTTC.

The sample holds one count of this clone. This chain joins TRBV21-1 and TRBJ1-5; the D segment call TRBD1 is taken from the table without a DNA check. TRBV21-1 is recorded as a pseudogene. The CDR3 consists of 14 residues. The CDR3 reads CASSPAGLNQPQHF. The CDR3 nucleotides read TGTGCCAGCAGCCCCGCAGGGCTCAATCAGCCCCAGCATTTT.

V and J are TRBV7-2 and TRBJ2-7, with D perhaps matching TRBD2 (5 bases). The CDR3 runs to 13 residues. With 5 bases removed from V and 3 bases from J, the gap between germline ends came to 11 bases. Germline V gives CDR1 SGHTA, CDR2 FQGNSA. The CDR3 loop is CASSPTTSYEQYF. The CDR3 bases are TGTGCCAGCAGCCCCACCACTAGCTACGAGCAGTACTTC.

The genes are TRBV28 and TRBJ1-6, with 12 bases fitting TRBD1. Germline V gives CDR1 MDHEN, CDR2 SYDVKM. The CDR3 covers 15 residues. V was clipped by 4 bases and J by 10 bases; unmatched bases: 5. CDR3 coding DNA: TGTGCCAGCAGTTCCCCCGGGACAGGGGGCTCACCCCTCCACTTT. It encodes CASSSPGTGGSPLHF. Supplemented by reference TRBV28 and TRBJ1-6, the full variable domain reads DVKVTQSSRYLVKRTGEKVFLECVQDMDHENMFWYRQDPGLGLRLIYFSYDVKMKEKGDIPEGYSVSREKKERFSLILESASTNQTSMYLCASSSPGTGGSPLHFGNGTRLTVT.

The chain employs TRBV7-2 and TRBJ2-2; possible D gene TRBD2, 6 bases. The germline V gene has CDR1 SGHTA and CDR2 FQGNSA. Trimming took 5 bases from V and 4 from J, leaving 17 bases between them. The CDR3 totals 16 residues. The CDR3 DNA follows: TGTGCCAGCAGCCCCGGGGGACGGGATGGCACCGGGGAGCTGTTTTTT. As protein: CASSPGGRDGTGELFF.

A word on this clone: The identical CDR3 is also encoded by other nucleotide sequences in the sample. This chain uses TRBV19 with TRBJ2-7; TRBD2 matches at 11 bases. Germline V gives CDR1 LNHDA, CDR2 SQIVND (reference sequence). V was pared by 5 bases and J by 3 bases, with 3 bases of the junction left unmatched. This CDR3 has 14 residues. CDR3 sequence: CASSRTSGSYEQYF. The DNA for the CDR3 is TGTGCCAGTAGTCGTACTAGCGGGAGCTACGAGCAGTACTTC.

The V and J genes are TRBV6-1 and TRBJ1-6; D unclear. In germline, CDR1 is MNHNS, CDR2 SASEGT. V lost 1 base, J lost 9 bases, and 13 bases lay in between. The CDR3 totals 15 residues. This CDR3 is CASSEVPYERSPLHF. The CDR3 nucleotides read TGTGCCAGCAGTGAAGTCCCCTACGAGCGTTCACCCCTCCACTTT.

This clone came up many times. The sample carries other DNA sequences with the same CDR3. This chain links TRBV11-3 with TRBJ2-1; TRBD2 aligns across 10 bases. The CDR3 is 16 residues long. Germline-derived CDR1 and CDR2 are SGHNT and YENEEA. With 6 bases clipped from V and 0 bases from J, the junction kept 5 bases outside the gene matches. Here the CDR3 reads CASSSRTSGSYNEQFF. The CDR3 DNA sequence: TGTGCCAGCAGTTCTAGGACTAGCGGCTCCTACAATGAGCAGTTCTTC.

This rearrangement joins TRBV10-3 to TRBJ2-7, with no clear D. CDR1 is ENHRY and CDR2 is SYGVKD in the germline V gene. This CDR3 contains 16 residues. Trimming left V 4 bases short and J 6 bases short, with 22 bases between. The CDR3 loop reads CAISAGDVVQDGEQYF. CDR3 DNA sequence: TGTGCCATCAGTGCAGGCGACGTCGTCCAGGATGGCGAGCAGTACTTC.

The V and J genes are TRBV2 and TRBJ2-6, with D unclear. The CDR3 sequence is 14 residues long. The germline V and J ends were trimmed by 6 bases and 1 base, with 7 bases remaining between them. CDR1 and CDR2 from the germline V gene are SNHLY and FYNNEI. The CDR3: CASRLVSGANVLTF. CDR3 sequence (DNA): TGTGCCAGCAGATTAGTATCTGGGGCCAACGTCCTGACTTTC. Supplemented by reference TRBV2 and TRBJ2-6, the full variable domain reads EPEVTQTPSHQVTQMGQEVILRCVPISNHLYFYWYRQILGQKVEFLVSFYNNEISEKSEIFDDQFSVERPDGSNFTLKIRSTKLEDSAMYFCASRLVSGANVLTFGAGSRLTVL.

The rearrangement links TRBV6-2 or TRBV6-3 to TRBJ2-7; D is unresolved. Germline V lookup: CDR1 MNHEY, CDR2 SVGEGT. V was clipped by 6 bases and J by 2 bases, with 14 bases between them. The CDR3 spans 14 residues. The CDR3 here is CASSQLARTYEQYF. The CDR3 coding sequence is TGTGCCAGCAGCCAGCTTGCGCGGACCTACGAGCAGTACTTC.

The chain recombines TRBV30 with TRBJ2-7, with D tentatively TRBD2 (6 bases). The CDR3 is made up of 12 amino acids. V was shortened by 5 bases and J by 2 bases, with 10 bases between the two germline ends. Germline lookup yields CDR1 GTSNPN and CDR2 SVGIG (reference sequence). The DNA of the CDR3 is TGTGCCTGGGCGGGACTCCCCTACGAGCAGTACTTC. Amino acid sequence: CAWAGLPYEQYF.

The chain uses TRBV25-1 and TRBJ1-2; 9 bases line up with TRBD1. CDR1 and CDR2 from the germline V gene are MGHDK and SYGVNS. Trimming cost V 10 bases and J 6 bases; bases outside gene matches: 9. CDR3 size: 13 residues. CDR3 amino acids: CATPDGTGNGYTF. DNA for the CDR3: TGTGCCACCCCCGACGGGACAGGGAATGGCTACACCTTC.

The rearrangement links TRBV7-2 to TRBJ2-3; 7 nucleotides agree with TRBD2. The germline V gene has CDR1 SGHTA and CDR2 FQGNSA. With V trimmed by 5 bases and J by 8 bases, 13 bases remained unmatched. CDR3 length: 15 residues. CDR3 in DNA: TGTGCCAGCAGCACACAGAGCGGGACCCGCAGTACGCAGTATTTT. It codes for CASSTQSGTRSTQYF.

The gene calls are TRBV28 and TRBJ1-5, with 7 bases matching TRBD1. CDR3 length: 14 residues. CDR1 is MDHEN and CDR2 is SYDVKM in the germline V gene. The V gene end was trimmed by 6 bases and the J gene end by 4 bases; junction bases not matched to a gene: 6. CDR3 coding DNA: TGTGCCAGCAGGTCGGGACAGCAAAATCAGCCCCAGCATTTT. This gives the protein CASRSGQQNQPQHF.

This chain uses TRBV5-6 with TRBJ2-1, with D tentatively TRBD2 (5 bases). This CDR3 is 15 amino acids long. Germline V lookup: CDR1 SGHDT, CDR2 YYEEEE. Trimming shortened V by 0 bases and J by 4 bases, and 11 bases separated the two germline ends. CDR3 region: CASSLGWELYNEQFF. CDR3 sequence (DNA): TGTGCCAGCAGCTTGGGGTGGGAGCTATACAATGAGCAGTTCTTC.

The chain joins TRBV3-1 (or the pseudogene TRBV3-2) to TRBJ2-7, with no clear D. The CDR3 contains 14 residues. V dropped 1 base and J dropped 2 bases, with 9 bases sitting between them. Germline V gives CDR1 LGHDT, CDR2 YNNKEL (reference sequence). CDR3 in amino acids: CASSQGARTYEQYF. The CDR3 nucleotides read TGTGCCAGCAGCCAAGGTGCGCGAACCTACGAGCAGTACTTC.